A single sample is the source of the 20 T cell receptor beta chains below, sequenced in a study of response to subunit inactivated influenza vaccine. TCRdb processed the RT-PCR reads anew with MiXCR; each CDR3 protein has one entry. This sample has approximately 570,000 distinct CDR3 sequences; approximately 7.6% occur once, and the top ten carry roughly 13%. This specimen consisted of PBMCs from blood, obtained 23 to 25 months after vaccination. The receptor set was obtained from a man aged 50-75 years who received an inactivated influenza vaccine.

This rearrangement joins TRBV7-9 to TRBJ1-4; 8 bases are a match to TRBD1. The CDR3 is 14 amino acids. V dropped 4 bases and J dropped 10; count of bases not matched to a gene: 8. Germline V CDR1 and CDR2: SEHNR, FQNEAQ (reference sequence). The CDR3 spells CASSSADREGKLFF. In nucleotides, the CDR3 is TGTGCCAGCAGCTCCGCGGACAGGGAAGGAAAACTGTTTTTT.

This clonotype was detected only a few times. The V call is TRBV4-3, the J call TRBJ2-7; perhaps TRBD2 as D (6 bases). Germline V gene sequence: CDR1 LGHNA, CDR2 YSLEER. Trimming pared 0 bases from V and 3 bases from J, leaving 12 bases between. The CDR3 covers 15 residues. The CDR3 protein is CASSQDYGGFYEQYF. Written as DNA, the CDR3 is TGCGCCAGCAGCCAAGATTACGGGGGATTCTACGAGCAGTACTTC.

The sample holds many counts of this clonotype. A junction boundary mismatches the germline segment, possibly from a read error. The V gene is TRBV4-1, the J gene TRBJ2-1; D is uncertain. The germline V gene encodes CDR1 MGHRA and CDR2 YSYEKL. This CDR3 has 16 residues. This CDR3 reads CASSQDRSSSFNEQFF. The CDR3 DNA reads TGCGCCAGCAGCCAAGATCGTAGCTCATCCTTCAATGAGCAGTTCTTC.

This clonotype was picked up a small number of times. This sequence joins TRBV9 and TRBJ2-7; D ambiguous. Germline CDR1 and CDR2: SGDLS and YYNGEE. This CDR3 is 14 amino acids long. V lost 0 bases and J 3 bases, leaving 10 bases between the germline ends. CDR3 DNA sequence: TGTGCCAGCAGCGTAGGTGGTGGTGGCTACGAGCAGTACTTC. It codes for CASSVGGGGYEQYF.

Ten or more counts support this clonotype. The chain uses TRBV20-1 and TRBJ2-4; 10 bases are shared with TRBD2. With V trimmed by 5 bases and J by 4 bases, 2 bases remained unmatched. The CDR3 totals 13 residues. CDR1 and CDR2 (germline): DFQATT, SNEGSKA (reference sequence). CDR3 loop: CSARTSGKNIQYF. The CDR3 DNA is TGCAGTGCTCGGACTAGCGGAAAAAACATTCAGTACTTC.

V usage is TRBV7-2 and J usage is TRBJ1-2; D remains unclear. CDR1 is SGHTA and CDR2 is FQGNSA in the germline V gene. Deletions cut 6 bases from V and 8 bases from J, with 22 bases between. CDR3 length: 15 amino acids. The CDR3 coding sequence is TGTGCCAGCAGAGTTAGTAATCAGATCCTGCGAGGCTACACCTTC. The encoded protein is CASRVSNQILRGYTF.

This chain uses TRBV11-2 with TRBJ2-4; the D call may be TRBD1 or TRBD2 (5 bases each). This CDR3 spans 14 amino acids. Between the trimmed V and J ends, which lost 5 bases and 3 bases, there was a span of 11 bases. From germline, CDR1 is SGHAT and CDR2 FQNNGV. The CDR3 reads CASSLGPIKNIQYF. Here the CDR3 DNA reads TGTGCCAGCAGCCTGGGACCGATCAAAAACATTCAGTACTTC.

V gene TRBV6-6 combines with J gene TRBJ1-4, with D unresolved. Germline-derived CDR1 and CDR2 are MNHNY and SVGAGI (reference sequence). The CDR3 runs 13 residues. V lost 6 bases to trimming and J lost 6 bases, with 11 bases between them. The CDR3 region has the DNA TGTGCCAGCAGGAGGCAGGTAGATGAAAAACTGTTTTTT. Translation: CASRRQVDEKLFF.

The chain joins TRBV6-1 to TRBJ2-3, with TRBD2 identical over 11 bases. Trimming at V came to 4 bases and at J to 3 bases, leaving 3 bases not matched to a gene. CDR3 length: 15 amino acids. Per germline, CDR1 MNHNS and CDR2 SASEGT. For the CDR3, the DNA is TGTGCCAGCAGTGTTCGACTAGCGGGGACAGATACGCAGTATTTT. Its translation: CASSVRLAGTDTQYF.

The chain employs TRBV29-1 and TRBJ1-1, with D maybe TRBD1 (5 bases). Germline CDR1 SQVTM, CDR2 ANQGSEA. V gave up 7 bases and J gave up 7 bases, with 13 bases separating them. This CDR3 spans 11 amino acids. CDR3 DNA: TGCAGCGGTCGGGCAGGGTTTGAAGCTTTCTTT. Translated: CSGRAGFEAFF.

This clonotype was seen a few times. The chain has TRBV10-3 and TRBJ1-2; TRBD1 aligns across 7 bases. Germline V gene sequence: CDR1 ENHRY, CDR2 SYGVKD. The CDR3 is made up of 13 amino acids. The V and J ends lost 8 bases and 3 bases, in that order; junction bases with no gene match: 6. The CDR3 loop reads CAIGAGTDYGYTF. CDR3 bases: TGTGCCATCGGGGCTGGGACAGACTATGGCTACACCTTC.

This clonotype was seen repeatedly, ten times or more. V gene TRBV12-3 or TRBV12-4 combines with J gene TRBJ1-2, with unresolved D. Trimming left V 6 bases short and J 0 bases short, with 8 bases between. This CDR3 comprises 13 residues. The CDR3 DNA sequence: TGTGCCAGCAGCGTATCCGCTAACTATGGCTACACCTTC. Amino acids: CASSVSANYGYTF.

This clonotype was seen more than once but under ten times. The V and J genes are TRBV29-1 and TRBJ2-2, with 8 bases matching TRBD1. CDR3 length equals 13 residues. J gave up 8 bases and V 4 bases, and 6 bases lay outside the gene matches. Germline loops: CDR1 SQVTM, CDR2 ANQGSEA. The CDR3 sequence: CSVGQGASGELFF. The CDR3 DNA follows: TGCAGCGTTGGCCAGGGGGCCTCTGGGGAGCTGTTTTTT.

This clonotype was seen many times. The gene calls are TRBV10-3 and TRBJ1-6, with D uncertain. This CDR3 spans 13 amino acids. V lost 7 bases, J lost 11 bases, and 15 bases lay in between. The V gene's germline CDR1 is ENHRY and CDR2 SYGVKD. CDR3 sequence reads: CAIKGGREAPLHF. CDR3 DNA: TGTGCCATCAAGGGTGGTAGGGAGGCACCCCTCCACTTT.

This clonotype was recorded a few times. The chain combines TRBV5-6 with TRBJ2-1; tentatively, D is TRBD1 or TRBD2 (8 bases each). CDR1 and CDR2 (germline): SGHDT, YYEEEE. Trimming took off 4 bases at V and 6 bases at J, with 20 bases between the two ends. The length of the CDR3 is 16 residues. CDR3 amino acids: CASSRGRTGTSNEQFF. As DNA, the CDR3 is TGTGCCAGCAGCAGGGGCAGGACAGGGACTAGCAATGAGCAGTTCTTC.

Ten or more counts support this clonotype. The chain has TRBV7-2 and TRBJ1-5; TRBD1 matches at 9 bases. The germline V gene has CDR1 SGHTA and CDR2 FQGNSA. CDR3 length: 16 amino acids. J was trimmed by 5 bases and V by 3 bases; bases with no gene match: 8. The CDR3 here is CASSLTGGGLYQPQHF. The CDR3 region has the DNA TGTGCCAGCAGCTTGACAGGGGGGGGCCTTTATCAGCCCCAGCATTTT. Filled out from reference TRBV7-2 and TRBJ1-5, the complete variable domain reads GAGVSQSPSNKVTEKGKDVELRCDPISGHTALYWYRQSLGQGLEFLIYFQGNSAPDKSGLPSDRFSAERTGGSVSTLTIQRTQQEDSAVYLCASSLTGGGLYQPQHFGDGTRLSIL.

This clonotype was observed many times. This chain links TRBV12-3 or TRBV12-4 with TRBJ1-5; D gene uncertain. Trimming took 5 bases from V and 4 from J, leaving 15 bases between them. The CDR3 consists of 15 residues. CDR3 DNA: TGTGCCAGCAGTCCAGGAAACGGGAGAAATCAGCCCCAGCATTTT. It encodes CASSPGNGRNQPQHF.

In this sample, this clonotype turned up many times. The rearrangement joins TRBV6-1 to TRBJ2-2; 8 nucleotides match TRBD1. The germline V gene has CDR1 MNHNS and CDR2 SASEGT. The CDR3 is made up of 15 amino acids. V shed 6 bases, J shed 7 bases, and the junction held 10 bases outside the gene matches. CDR3 sequence (DNA): TGTGCCAGCAGCCTTACAGGGGGTCAGGACGGGGAGCTGTTTTTT. Its translation: CASSLTGGQDGELFF.

The chain uses TRBV18 and TRBJ2-1; 13 positions match TRBD2. The CDR3 length is 16 residues. With V trimmed by 3 bases and J by 6 bases, 5 bases remained unmatched. Germline V lookup: CDR1 KGHSH, CDR2 LQKENI. The CDR3: CASSPGLAGHFNEQFF. The CDR3 DNA is TGTGCCAGCTCACCGGGACTAGCGGGGCATTTCAATGAGCAGTTCTTC.

This clonotype was counted only a few times. The chain uses TRBV6-5 and TRBJ1-2; D may be TRBD1 (6 bases). Trimming left V 2 bases short and J 7 bases short, with 26 bases between. The CDR3 totals 18 residues. Germline loops: CDR1 MNHEY, CDR2 SVGAGI. The CDR3 DNA sequence: TGTGCCAGCAGTTACCACGGACAAGCCAGAGGGGGAGGGGTTGGCTACACCTTC. This gives the protein CASSYHGQARGGGVGYTF.